Below, 25 T cell receptor beta chains from the same sample are listed, as sequenced in a study of regulatory T cells in long-lasting Graves disease. For TCR beta, libraries came from iRepertoire HTBI primers and Arm-PCR of CDR3 regions. TCRdb redid the calling of the multiplex PCR reads with MiXCR, one entry per CDR3 protein. The data hold approximately 360,000 distinct CDR3 sequences, with roughly 24% observed a single time. Time point specified: persistent/refractory GD, antithyroid drugs over 5 years with positive TRAb. After RNA was extracted from PBMCs, the TCR library was made from it. This specimen was peripheral blood mononuclear cells (PBMCs), taken when the disease was refractory, from a patient treated with antithyroid drugs. The receptors derive from a woman in her forties with Graves disease.

The chain's CDR3 is CSAATGSDSPLHF. CDR3 bases: TGCAGCGCAGCAACAGGTTCCGATTCACCCCTCCACTTT. The V gene is TRBV29-1, the J gene TRBJ1-6; D possibly corresponds to TRBD1 (5 bases). The V end was cut by 7 bases, the J end by 8 bases, with 15 bases between. The V gene's germline CDR1 is SQVTM and CDR2 ANQGSEA. The CDR3 is made up of 13 amino acids.

Only one count was recorded for this clonotype. This may be a read error: a much more frequent sequence differs by one nucleotide. This CDR3 fails to terminate in the conserved phenylalanine or tryptophan, so it likely reflects a read error. The rearrangement uses TRBV7-9 and TRBJ2-7; no clear D gene. Trimming left V 1 base short and J 4 bases short, with 5 bases between. The CDR3 contains 12 residues. Germline V gene lookup returns CDR1 SEHNR and CDR2 FQNEAQ (reference sequence). The CDR3 reads CASSLDQYEQYL. The CDR3 DNA follows: TGTGCCAGCAGCTTAGACCAGTACGAGCAGTACCTC.

At least ten counts were recorded for this clonotype. The chain has TRBV20-1 and TRBJ1-1, with D maybe TRBD1 (5 bases). The germline V gene encodes CDR1 DFQATT and CDR2 SNEGSKA (reference sequence). Trimming left V 1 base short and J 5 bases short, with 14 bases between. This CDR3 has 14 residues. The CDR3 sequence is CSARASSGSTEAFF. CDR3 sequence (DNA): TGCAGTGCTAGAGCGTCGTCAGGGAGTACTGAAGCTTTCTTT.

This clonotype was seen repeatedly, ten times or more. The gene calls are TRBV7-3 and TRBJ1-1; D gene unclear. There are 13 residues in the CDR3. Germline CDR1 and CDR2: SGHTA and FQGTGA. Trimming took 1 base from V and 6 from J, leaving 9 bases between them. The CDR3 is CASSLSLDSEAFF. The CDR3 coding sequence is TGTGCCAGCAGCTTAAGTCTCGACTCTGAAGCTTTCTTT.

As to this clonotype: A much larger clone differs from this one at a single base, so this may be a read error. A read error is likely, as this CDR3 ends without the conserved phenylalanine or tryptophan. The chain recombines TRBV7-9 with TRBJ1-1; D is unclear. The CDR3 has 14 amino acids. From germline, CDR1 is SEHNR and CDR2 FQNEAQ (reference sequence). The V end lost 4 bases, the J end lost 1 base, and 10 bases lay between the germline ends. CDR3 loop: CASSSVTENTEAFL. CDR3 bases: TGTGCCAGCAGCTCCGTGACGGAGAACACTGAAGCTTTCCTT.

Ten or more counts support this clonotype. This chain links TRBV15 with TRBJ2-5; D is perhaps TRBD2 (6 bases). V was pared by 5 bases and J by 2 bases, with 18 bases between. CDR1 is LNHNV, CDR2 YYDKDF, per germline (reference sequence). The CDR3 loop spans 16 amino acids. Written as DNA, the CDR3 is TGTGCCACCAGCTGGTGGGGGGTCCACCGGCAAGAGACCCAGTACTTC. Residues: CATSWWGVHRQETQYF.

This clonotype has more than one count but fewer than ten. The chain combines TRBV6-1 with TRBJ1-1; maybe TRBD1 (6 bases). CDR1 MNHNS and CDR2 SASEGT come from the germline V gene. CDR3 size: 17 residues. V was pared by 5 bases and J by 2 bases, with 21 bases between. As DNA, the CDR3 is TGTGCCAGCAGTACAGGGACGCCATATTTCCTCAACACTGAAGCTTTCTTT. Amino acid sequence: CASSTGTPYFLNTEAFF.

This clonotype was detected ten times or more. V is TRBV29-1 and J is TRBJ2-7, with D tentatively TRBD2 (6 bases). From germline, CDR1 is SQVTM and CDR2 ANQGSEA. The CDR3 has 12 residues. Deletions cut 4 bases from V and 5 bases from J, with 12 bases between. CDR3 in DNA: TGCAGCGTTGTGAATCAGCGGGACGAGCAGTACTTC. Translation gives CSVVNQRDEQYF.

V is TRBV2 and J is TRBJ1-6; maybe TRBD1 (6 bases). Per germline, CDR1 SNHLY and CDR2 FYNNEI. Trimming removed 5 bases at V and 8 bases at J, with 10 bases between. CDR3 length: 13 residues. The CDR3 here is CASSNNRDSPLHF. CDR3 DNA: TGTGCCAGCAGTAACAACAGGGATTCACCCCTCCACTTT.

This sequence joins TRBV5-1 and TRBJ2-1; D gene unclear. Trimming cost V 4 bases and J 4 bases, with 18 bases left between them. This CDR3 has 16 residues. The germline V gene has CDR1 SGHRS and CDR2 YFSETQ. This CDR3 is CASSERHGLNYNEQFF. Written as DNA, the CDR3 is TGCGCCAGCAGCGAACGACATGGTTTGAATTACAATGAGCAGTTCTTC.

This clonotype was seen a handful of times. The chain combines TRBV29-1 with TRBJ2-5, with D possibly matching TRBD1 (5 bases). V lost 3 bases and J lost 2, with 13 bases in between. Per germline, CDR1 SQVTM and CDR2 ANQGSEA. The CDR3 has 14 residues. The CDR3 DNA sequence: TGCAGCGTTGACCTCACAGGTTTGCAAGAGACCCAGTACTTC. It translates to CSVDLTGLQETQYF. The entire variable domain, with the rest obtained from reference TRBV29-1 and TRBJ2-5, is as follows: SAVISQKPSRDICQRGTSLTIQCQVDSQVTMMFWYRQQPGQSLTLIATANQGSEATYESGFVIDKFPISRPNLTFSTLTVSNMSPEDSSIYLCSVDLTGLQETQYFGPGTRLLVL.

Only a few counts were recorded for this clonotype. The chain joins TRBV11-2 to TRBJ2-5; 8 positions agree with TRBD1. The V gene end was trimmed by 2 bases and the J gene end by 3 bases; junction bases not matched to a gene: 14. The length of the CDR3 is 18 residues. The V gene's germline CDR1 is SGHAT and CDR2 FQNNGV. CDR3 region: CASSLRAPRTGKKETQYF. In nucleotides, the CDR3 is TGTGCCAGCAGCTTAAGGGCCCCCCGGACAGGGAAAAAAGAGACCCAGTACTTC.

This clonotype was observed many times. This rearrangement joins TRBV10-3 to TRBJ2-7; 8 bases agree with TRBD1. There are 13 residues in the CDR3. V shed 8 bases, J shed 3 bases, and the junction held 6 bases outside the gene matches. Germline assignment: CDR1 ENHRY and CDR2 SYGVKD. The CDR3 loop reads CAIADRGDYEQYF. CDR3 DNA sequence: TGTGCCATCGCAGACAGGGGAGACTACGAGCAGTACTTC.

With regard to this clonotype: A much bigger clone sits one base away, suggesting this may be a read error. As DNA, the CDR3 is TGTGCCAGCAGCCCCACAGAGAGCAATCAGCCCCAGCATTTT. It encodes CASSPTESNQPQHF. The V call is TRBV7-9, the J call TRBJ1-5, with unresolved D. The ends were cut back, 5 bases at V and 1 base at J, with 9 bases in the middle. The CDR3 runs 14 residues. Germline CDR1 SEHNR, CDR2 FQNEAQ (reference sequence).

This clonotype came up many times. V and J are TRBV2 and TRBJ2-7, with 7 positions matching TRBD2. Germline-derived CDR1 and CDR2 are SNHLY and FYNNEI. V gave up 8 bases and J gave up 7 bases; unmatched junction bases: 8. The CDR3 is made up of 12 amino acids. CDR3 protein: CASSRGREEQYF. The CDR3 nucleotides are TGTGCCAGCTCGCGGGGGAGGGAGGAGCAGTACTTC.

About this clonotype: This may be a read error: a much more frequent sequence differs by one nucleotide. This CDR3 is missing its conserved last phenylalanine or tryptophan, likely due to a read error. V gene TRBV10-3 combines with J gene TRBJ1-2; D is undetermined. The CDR3 extends over 13 amino acids. Looked up from germline, CDR1 is ENHRY and CDR2 is SYGVKD. V was trimmed by 8 bases and J by 1 base, leaving 11 bases between them. The DNA for the CDR3 is TGTGCCATCCCTGGACGTTATAACTATGGCTACACCTCC. Its protein is CAIPGRYNYGYTS.

The rearrangement uses TRBV7-9 and TRBJ2-2; 8 bases are shared with TRBD1. V dropped 6 bases and J dropped 6; count of bases not matched to a gene: 15. Germline CDR1 reads SEHNR; CDR2 reads FQNEAQ (reference sequence). The CDR3 contains 17 residues. CDR3 in DNA: TGTGCCAGCAGGGTACCCCGGGACAGGCTGGCTCCCGGGGAGCTGTTTTTT. This encodes CASRVPRDRLAPGELFF.

This chain uses TRBV11-2 with TRBJ2-3; tentatively, D is TRBD1 or TRBD2 (5 bases each). Between the trimmed V and J ends, which lost 1 base and 6 bases, there was a span of 32 bases. Germline values: CDR1 SGHAT, CDR2 FQNNGV. There are 21 residues in the CDR3. CDR3: CASSLGVPYTRGPNPLDTQYF. As DNA, the CDR3 is TGTGCCAGCAGCTTAGGGGTCCCTTATACTAGGGGCCCAAACCCTCTCGATACGCAGTATTTT.

This clonotype was recorded at least ten times. The J gene is TRBJ1-2, the V gene TRBV28; maybe TRBD1 (6 bases). Trimming cost V 6 bases and J 5 bases, with 13 bases left between them. Germline V CDR1 and CDR2: MDHEN, SYDVKM. CDR3 length equals 13 residues. In DNA, the CDR3 is TGTGCCAGCAGCCGTCGGGACATTTATGGCTACACCTTC. Encoded protein: CASSRRDIYGYTF.

This clonotype was seen many times. V and J are TRBV28 and TRBJ2-7; D could derive from TRBD1 or TRBD2 (6 bases each). The V gene's germline CDR1 is MDHEN and CDR2 SYDVKM. Trimming stripped 3 bases from V and 2 bases from J, with 11 bases between. The length of the CDR3 is 14 residues. The CDR3 sequence is CASSLGGHPYEQYF. Written as DNA, the CDR3 is TGTGCCAGCAGTTTGGGGGGACACCCCTACGAGCAGTACTTC.

V is TRBV7-9 and J is TRBJ1-3; D might be TRBD1 (5 bases). The germline V gene encodes CDR1 SEHNR and CDR2 FQNEAQ (reference sequence). This CDR3 has 13 residues. Between the trimmed V and J ends, which lost 7 bases and 8 bases, there was a span of 15 bases. This CDR3 is CASKGGTGDTIYF. The CDR3 region has the DNA TGTGCCAGCAAAGGAGGGACTGGGGACACCATATATTTT.

This chain links TRBV7-8 with TRBJ1-4; no definite D call. The CDR3 has 15 residues. The ends were cut back, 1 base at V and 3 bases at J, with 9 bases in the middle. Germline V gene sequence: CDR1 SGHVS, CDR2 FQNEAQ. The CDR3 region is CASSLEGLPNEKLFF. For the CDR3, the DNA is TGTGCCAGCAGCTTAGAAGGCCTACCTAATGAAAAACTGTTTTTT.

This clonotype came up many times. The genes are TRBV28 and TRBJ1-4; 10 bases fit TRBD1. V lost 6 bases and J lost 3; bases outside the gene matches: 16. The CDR3 has 19 amino acids. CDR1 and CDR2 (germline): MDHEN, SYDVKM. CDR3 DNA sequence: TGTGCCAGCAGGGGGAGGGGACAGGGGATGTCGCTCCCTAATGAAAAACTGTTTTTT. This sequence encodes CASRGRGQGMSLPNEKLFF.

This clonotype showed up many times. The V gene is TRBV19, the J gene TRBJ1-5; D is unclear. V dropped 10 bases and J dropped 0 bases, with 16 bases sitting between them. This CDR3 is 15 amino acids long. CDR1 is LNHDA, CDR2 SQIVND, per germline (reference sequence). CDR3 DNA: TGTGCCACCAAGCGTGAGAACCTTAGCAATCAGCCCCAGCATTTT. Its protein is CATKRENLSNQPQHF. Looking up the rest from reference TRBV19 and TRBJ1-5 gives the full variable domain: DGGITQSPKYLFRKEGQNVTLSCEQNLNHDAMYWYRQDPGQGLRLIYYSQIVNDFQKGDIAEGYSVSREKKESFPLTVTSAQKNPTAFYLCATKRENLSNQPQHFGDGTRLSIL.

The chain is built from TRBV15 and TRBJ2-7, with no clear D. This CDR3 region has 11 residues. V was clipped by 3 bases and J by 3 bases, with 3 bases between them. Germline CDR1 reads LNHNV; CDR2 reads YYDKDF (reference sequence). The CDR3 coding sequence is TGTGCCACCAGCAGTAACTACGAGCAGTACTTC. This translates into CATSSNYEQYF.